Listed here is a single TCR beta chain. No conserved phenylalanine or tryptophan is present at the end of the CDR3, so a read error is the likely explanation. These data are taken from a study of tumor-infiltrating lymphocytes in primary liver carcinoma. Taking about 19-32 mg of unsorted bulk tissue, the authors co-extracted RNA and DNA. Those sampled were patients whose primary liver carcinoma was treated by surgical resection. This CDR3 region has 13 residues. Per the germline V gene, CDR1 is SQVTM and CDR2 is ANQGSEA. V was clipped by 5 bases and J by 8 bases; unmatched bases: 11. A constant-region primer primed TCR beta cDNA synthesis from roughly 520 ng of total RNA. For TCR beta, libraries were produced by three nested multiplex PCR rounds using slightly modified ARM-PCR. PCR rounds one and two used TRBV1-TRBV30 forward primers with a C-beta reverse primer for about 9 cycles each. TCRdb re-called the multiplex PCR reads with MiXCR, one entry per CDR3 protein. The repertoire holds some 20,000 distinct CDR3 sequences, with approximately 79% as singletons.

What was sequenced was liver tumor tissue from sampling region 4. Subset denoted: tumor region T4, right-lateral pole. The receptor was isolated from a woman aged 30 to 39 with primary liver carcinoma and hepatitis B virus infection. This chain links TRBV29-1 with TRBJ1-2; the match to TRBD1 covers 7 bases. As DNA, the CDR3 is TGCAGCGTTACCCCTTGGACAGGCGAAGGCTACACCCTC. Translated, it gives CSVTPWTGEGYTL.